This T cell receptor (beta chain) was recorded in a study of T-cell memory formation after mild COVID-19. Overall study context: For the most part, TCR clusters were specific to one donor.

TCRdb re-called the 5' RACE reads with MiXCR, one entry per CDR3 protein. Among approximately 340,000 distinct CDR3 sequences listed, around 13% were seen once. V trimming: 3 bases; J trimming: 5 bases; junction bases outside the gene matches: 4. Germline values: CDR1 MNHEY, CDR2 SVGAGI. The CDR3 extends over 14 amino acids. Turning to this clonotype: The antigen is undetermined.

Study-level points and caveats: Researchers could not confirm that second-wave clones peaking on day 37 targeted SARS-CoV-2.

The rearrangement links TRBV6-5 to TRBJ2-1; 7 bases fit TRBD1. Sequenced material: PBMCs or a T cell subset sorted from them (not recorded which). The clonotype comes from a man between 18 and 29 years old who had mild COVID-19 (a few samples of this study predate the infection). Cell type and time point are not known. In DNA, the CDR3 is TGTGCCAGCAGTTATTGGACAGGCGACAATGAGCAGTTCTTC. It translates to CASSYWTGDNEQFF.